A single sample is the source of the 20 T cell receptor beta chains below, sequenced in a study of T cells in Graves' hyperthyroidism and ophthalmopathy. RNA transcripts yielded amplified TCR beta CDR3 regions. A first-round RT-PCR of the TCR CDR3 used the HTBI primer set. TCRdb analysed the multiplex PCR reads with MiXCR anew, one entry per CDR3 protein. This table holds approximately 710,000 distinct CDR3 sequences, 17% found once. Sequences were obtained from blood. The receptors derive from a man aged 50 to 59 with Graves' hyperthyroidism.

This clonotype was counted many times. The gene calls are TRBV28 and TRBJ2-1; no definite D call. The CDR3 is 12 amino acids. CDR1 MDHEN and CDR2 SYDVKM come from the germline V gene. V shed 7 bases and J shed 8 bases, with 12 bases lying between them. The CDR3 bases are TGTGCCAGCACCTCGGAGTTCCATGAGCAGTTCTTC. As protein: CASTSEFHEQFF.

This chain connects TRBV30 to TRBJ2-5; possible D gene TRBD2, 5 bases. This CDR3 contains 13 residues. From germline, CDR1 is GTSNPN and CDR2 SVGIG (reference sequence). The V and J ends lost 3 bases and 4 bases respectively, with 12 bases between them. CDR3 sequence reads: CAWRRTRVETQYF. CDR3 sequence (DNA): TGTGCCTGGAGAAGAACTAGGGTAGAGACCCAGTACTTC.

This clonotype has ten or more counts. This chain links TRBV7-2 with TRBJ2-7; 7 bases fit TRBD2. The trim removed 7 bases at V and 5 bases at J, leaving 8 bases unmatched. The germline CDR1 and CDR2 sequences are SGHTA and FQGNSA. The CDR3 has 13 residues. The CDR3 loop is CASNHGRLNEQYF. CDR3 nucleotides: TGTGCCAGCAACCACGGGAGGCTCAACGAGCAGTACTTC.

This clonotype was observed a few times. This chain links TRBV29-1 with TRBJ2-1; a possible D gene is TRBD2 (7 bases). This CDR3 comprises 15 residues. From germline, CDR1 is SQVTM and CDR2 ANQGSEA. V was clipped by 7 bases and J by 0 bases, with 16 bases between them. The CDR3 spells CSASGGGNSYNEQFF. For the CDR3, the DNA is TGCAGCGCAAGTGGCGGGGGCAACTCCTACAATGAGCAGTTCTTC.

This clonotype occurred many times. The chain has TRBV6-1 and TRBJ2-2; a weak D match, TRBD1 (5 bases). The CDR3 runs to 14 residues. The germline V gene has CDR1 MNHNS and CDR2 SASEGT. Trimming took 6 bases from V and 3 from J, leaving 11 bases between them. The CDR3 DNA sequence: TGTGCCAGCAGCGACAGAAGGGACACCGGGGAGCTGTTTTTT. Translation gives CASSDRRDTGELFF.

J is TRBJ1-2 and V is TRBV12-3 or TRBV12-4; TRBD1 agrees at 7 bases. The CDR3 spans 12 residues. With V trimmed by 5 bases and J by 11 bases, 8 bases remained unmatched. CDR3 in amino acids: CASSTGVRSYTF. CDR3 bases: TGTGCCAGCAGTACAGGGGTCCGCTCTTACACCTTC.

This clonotype was recorded at least ten times. The chain uses TRBV28 and TRBJ2-2; D is uncertain. Germline CDR1 and CDR2: MDHEN and SYDVKM. Trimming shortened V by 7 bases and J by 5 bases, and 14 bases separated the two germline ends. This CDR3 has 14 residues. The CDR3 DNA reads as TGTGCCAGCACCCTCTCCCAAGCGACCGGGGAGCTGTTTTTT. Its translation: CASTLSQATGELFF.

The rearrangement uses TRBV7-9 and TRBJ1-2, with a possible D match to TRBD1 (6 bases). The germline CDR1 and CDR2 sequences are SEHNR and FQNEAQ (reference sequence). V was trimmed by 6 bases and J by 10 bases, leaving 15 bases between them. The CDR3 consists of 12 residues. This CDR3 is CASRLDRSAYTF. The CDR3, as DNA: TGTGCCAGCAGGTTGGACAGATCTGCCTACACCTTC.

This chain links TRBV14 with TRBJ2-7; 7 nucleotides align to TRBD1. V dropped 5 bases and J dropped 2; count of bases not matched to a gene: 6. Per the germline V gene, CDR1 is SGHDN and CDR2 is FVKESK. The length of the CDR3 is 14 residues. The CDR3 DNA is TGTGCCAGCAGCACCTGGGACAGAACCTACGAGCAGTACTTC. This gives the protein CASSTWDRTYEQYF.

This clonotype was recorded many times. The CDR3 DNA is TGTGCCAGCAGTTTAAGCGGGACAGGCTACGAGCAGTACTTC. Translating it yields CASSLSGTGYEQYF. V usage is TRBV12-3 or TRBV12-4 and J usage is TRBJ2-7, with a weak D call TRBD1 (8 bases). V was cut by 2 bases and J by 3 bases, with 11 bases left in between. The CDR3 contains 14 residues.

This clonotype was observed at least ten times. V gene TRBV2 combines with J gene TRBJ2-5; D assignment may be TRBD1 or TRBD2 (5 bases each). The CDR3 sequence is 12 residues long. Trimming took off 5 bases at V and 5 bases at J, with 9 bases between the two ends. The germline gives CDR1 SNHLY, CDR2 FYNNEI. The CDR3 DNA reads as TGTGCCAGCAGTCGCAGGGACGAGACCCAGTACTTC. This translates into CASSRRDETQYF. Variable domain in full (rest from reference TRBV2 and TRBJ2-5): EPEVTQTPSHQVTQMGQEVILRCVPISNHLYFYWYRQILGQKVEFLVSFYNNEISEKSEIFDDQFSVERPDGSNFTLKIRSTKLEDSAMYFCASSRRDETQYFGPGTRLLVL.

This clonotype was counted ten times or more. The V gene is TRBV2, the J gene TRBJ2-2; 7 bases align to TRBD1. CDR1 is SNHLY and CDR2 is FYNNEI in the germline V gene. The ends lost 4 bases at V and 5 bases at J; junction bases unmatched: 1. The CDR3 has 13 amino acids. CDR3 amino acids: CASSVQGTGELFF. As DNA, the CDR3 is TGTGCCAGCAGTGTACAGGGGACCGGGGAGCTGTTTTTT.

This rearrangement joins TRBV28 to TRBJ1-5; TRBD1 matches 7 bases. The V and J ends lost 1 base and 7 bases, in that order; junction bases with no gene match: 4. From germline, CDR1 is MDHEN and CDR2 SYDVKM. The CDR3 spans 14 residues. CDR3 in DNA: TGTGCCAGCAGTTTATTCAGGGGGGAACAGCCCCAGCATTTT. Protein: CASSLFRGEQPQHF.

Ten or more counts support this clonotype. The chain uses TRBV24-1 and TRBJ1-2; D remains ambiguous. V was pared by 2 bases and J by 6 bases, with 12 bases between. The germline CDR1 and CDR2 sequences are KGHDR and SFDVKD. CDR3 length: 14 amino acids. The CDR3 DNA is TGTGCCACCAGTGATTACGGACTCAAACATGGCTACACCTTC. Amino acids: CATSDYGLKHGYTF.

On this clonotype: This clone may be a read error of a much larger clone one base away. CDR3 sequence (DNA): TGTGCCACCAGTGATCCACTAGTGTCGAGCTCCTTCAATGAGCAGTTCTTC. It yields the protein CATSDPLVSSSFNEQFF. V is TRBV24-1 and J is TRBJ2-1; the D gene is possibly TRBD2 (5 bases). The CDR3 is 17 residues long. Germline V gene sequence: CDR1 KGHDR, CDR2 SFDVKD.

This clonotype has ten or more counts. The J gene is TRBJ2-1, the V gene TRBV27, with TRBD2 identical over 10 bases. The CDR3 totals 16 residues. Germline CDR1 MNHEY, CDR2 SMNVEV (reference sequence). The J segment lost 7 bases and the V segment lost 0 bases, leaving 6 bases of the junction unmatched. The CDR3 region is CASSLSASGSSNEQFF. CDR3 nucleotide sequence: TGTGCCAGCAGTTTATCAGCTAGCGGGAGTAGTAATGAGCAGTTCTTC.

The sample holds a few counts of this clonotype. The J gene is TRBJ2-7, the V gene TRBV18; 8 bases match TRBD1. V gave up 4 bases and J gave up 4 bases; unmatched junction bases: 9. The CDR3 is 15 residues long. Germline CDR1 is KGHSH and CDR2 is LQKENI. Here the CDR3 DNA reads TGTGCCAGCTCACACCAACAGGGGGTCGCGTACGAGCAGTACTTC. Translating it yields CASSHQQGVAYEQYF.

The V and J genes are TRBV7-3 and TRBJ2-1, with 11 positions matching TRBD2. The CDR3 has 16 amino acids. V was pared by 2 bases and J by 7 bases, with 7 bases of the junction left unmatched. Germline V CDR1 and CDR2: SGHTA, FQGTGA. CDR3 DNA: TGTGCCAGCAGCTTAGATTCCACTAGCGGGAGTAATGAGCAGTTCTTC. This encodes CASSLDSTSGSNEQFF.

In its sample, this clonotype was seen many times. The chain is built from TRBV25-1 and TRBJ2-7, with TRBD1 identical over 9 bases. Germline loops: CDR1 MGHDK, CDR2 SYGVNS. The length of the CDR3 is 14 residues. Trimming removed 4 bases from V and 5 bases from J; junction bases left unmatched: 6. CDR3 sequence (DNA): TGTGCCAGCAGTGGGGACAGGGTAGGCGACGAGCAGTACTTC. It yields the protein CASSGDRVGDEQYF.

This clonotype showed up just once. This chain links TRBV11-3 with TRBJ2-7, with 8 bases that match TRBD2. Germline V CDR1 and CDR2: SGHNT, YENEEA. V gave up 6 bases and J gave up 2 bases; unmatched junction bases: 9. The CDR3 is made up of 15 amino acids. CDR3 in DNA: TGTGCCAGCAGAACGAGCGGGAGTCCCCCCTACGAGCAGTACTTC. As protein: CASRTSGSPPYEQYF. Combining the CDR3 with reference TRBV11-3 and TRBJ2-7 gives the whole variable domain EAGVVQSPRYKIIEKKQPVAFWCNPISGHNTLYWYLQNLGQGPELLIRYENEEAVDDSQLPKDRFSAERLKGVDSTLKIQPAELGDSAVYLCASRTSGSPPYEQYFGPGTRLTVT.